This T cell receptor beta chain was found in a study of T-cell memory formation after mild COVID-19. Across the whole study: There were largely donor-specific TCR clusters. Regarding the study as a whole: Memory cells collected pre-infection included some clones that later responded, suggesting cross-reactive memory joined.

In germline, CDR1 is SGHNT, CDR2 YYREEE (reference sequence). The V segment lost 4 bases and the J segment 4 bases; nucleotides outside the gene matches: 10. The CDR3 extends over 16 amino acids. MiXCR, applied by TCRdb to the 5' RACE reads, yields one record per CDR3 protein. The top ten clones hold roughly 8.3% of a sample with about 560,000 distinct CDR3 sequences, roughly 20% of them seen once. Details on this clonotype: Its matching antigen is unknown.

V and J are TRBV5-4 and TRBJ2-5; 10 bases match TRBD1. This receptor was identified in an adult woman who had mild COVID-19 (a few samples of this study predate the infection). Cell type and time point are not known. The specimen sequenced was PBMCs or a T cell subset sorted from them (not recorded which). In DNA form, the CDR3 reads TGTGCCAGCAGCCTTAAGGAGACAGGGGGCAGAGAGACCCAGTACTTC. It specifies CASSLKETGGRETQYF.